This T cell receptor (beta chain) was retrieved from a study of T cells in women clearing cervical HPV infection. Some clones are missing from TCRdb's copy, which holds only in-frame ones; the method was immunoSEQ multiplex PCR. Here the sample table reports tens of thousands of clones. Of note for this clone: The read comes to an end 3 residues before the CDR3 does, leaving the germline J gene to fill in the end.

This CDR3 is 15 amino acids long. The V gene's germline CDR1 is DFQATT and CDR2 SNEGSKA (reference sequence). The V segment lost 6 bases and the J segment 8 bases; nucleotides outside the gene matches: 13. Input material: blood buffy coat. The chain carries TRBV20-1 and TRBJ2-1; the match to TRBD1 covers 10 bases. This clonotype was obtained from a woman between 18 and 70 years old with a cervical HPV16 infection that either progressed to CIN3+ or cleared (not recorded which). The CDR3 protein is CSAQGQGDLWDEQFF. The covered CDR3 bases are TGCAGTGCCCAAGGACAGGGGGACCTGTGGGATGAG.